Described below is a single TCR beta chain sequence and its context. Patients from Seattle were sampled longitudinally, starting during active infection. The data belong to a study of blood T cell repertoires in COVID-19. V dropped 6 bases and J dropped 2 bases, with 14 bases sitting between them. The CDR3 is 14 residues long. Germline V gene data show CDR1 as SGHDT and CDR2 as YYEEEE. TCRdb's table, derived via immunoSEQ multiplex PCR, lists solely in-frame clones and lacks some. The profile shows roughly 120,000 clones, around 90% of them singletons. The chain is built from TRBV5-6 and TRBJ1-2; D is perhaps TRBD1 (6 bases). This receptor was identified in a woman aged 55-70 years with COVID-19, enrolled during active disease. The sequencing input was peripheral blood. CDR3 sequence: CASTAVRGNYGYTF. The CDR3 DNA sequence: TGTGCCAGCACAGCCGTGAGGGGGAACTATGGCTACACCTTC. Full variable domain (missing parts from reference TRBV5-6 and TRBJ1-2): DAGVTQSPTHLIKTRGQQVTLRCSPKSGHDTVSWYQQALGQGPQFIFQYYEEEERQRGNFPDRFSGHQFPNYSSELNVNALLLGDSALYLCASTAVRGNYGYTFGSGTRLTVV.